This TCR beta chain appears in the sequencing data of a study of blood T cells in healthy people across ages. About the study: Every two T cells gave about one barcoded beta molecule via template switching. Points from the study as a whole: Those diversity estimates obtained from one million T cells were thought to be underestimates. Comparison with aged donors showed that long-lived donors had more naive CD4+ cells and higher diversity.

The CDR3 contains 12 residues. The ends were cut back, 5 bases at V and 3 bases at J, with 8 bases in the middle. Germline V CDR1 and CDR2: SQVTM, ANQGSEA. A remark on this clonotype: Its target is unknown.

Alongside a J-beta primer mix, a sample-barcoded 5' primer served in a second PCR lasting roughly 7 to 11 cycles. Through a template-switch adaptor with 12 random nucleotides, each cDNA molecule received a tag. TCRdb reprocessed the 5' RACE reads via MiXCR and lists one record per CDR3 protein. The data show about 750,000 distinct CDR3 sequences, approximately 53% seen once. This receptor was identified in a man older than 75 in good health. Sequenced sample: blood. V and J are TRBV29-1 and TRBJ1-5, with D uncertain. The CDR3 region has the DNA TGCAGCGTTAGAGTTAACAATCAGCCCCAGCATTTT. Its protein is CSVRVNNQPQHF.